This T cell receptor (beta chain) came from a study of a mutant IDH1 vaccine in newly diagnosed glioma. As for the study in general: Vaccines were begun 4-6 weeks after radiotherapy alone, or with temozolomide cycles. Receipt of radiotherapy, temozolomide, or both preceded the study, and most received both. Study observations and caveats: The study observed vaccine-induced immune responses in approximately 93% of patients.

Time point noted: week 47, end of study. Doses comprised 300 ug of mutant IDH1 20-mer peptide each, plus topical imiquimod. Concerning this clone: Its antigen remains unknown.

Data came from immunoSEQ multiplex PCR; TCRdb stores just in-frame clones and leaves some out. The sample includes approximately 50,000 clones, around 83% of them seen just once. The germline CDR1 and CDR2 sequences are MNHNY and SVGAGI (reference sequence). The CDR3 length is 15 residues. Germline trimming cut 5 bases from V and 6 bases from J; bases unmatched to any gene: 8. Sample: PBMCs, taken from a glioma patient whose treatment included an IDH1 peptide vaccine. The sequence derives from a woman between 45 and 65 years old with glioma. The V call is TRBV6-6, the J call TRBJ1-4, with 8 bases lining up with TRBD1. The CDR3 sequence is CASSTPRGRDEKLFF. CDR3 DNA sequence: TGTGCCAGCAGTACCCCCAGGGGGCGGGATGAAAAACTGTTTTTT.